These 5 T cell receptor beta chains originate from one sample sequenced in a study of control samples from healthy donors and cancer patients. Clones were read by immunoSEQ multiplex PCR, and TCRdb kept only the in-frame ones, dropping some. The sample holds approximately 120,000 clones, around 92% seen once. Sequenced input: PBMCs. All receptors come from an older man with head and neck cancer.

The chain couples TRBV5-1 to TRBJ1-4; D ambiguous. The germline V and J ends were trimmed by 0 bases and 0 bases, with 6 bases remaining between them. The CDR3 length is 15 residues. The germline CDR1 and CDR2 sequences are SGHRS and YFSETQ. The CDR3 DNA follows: TGCGCCAGCAGCTTGGTGGCAGCAACTAATGAAAAACTGTTTTTT. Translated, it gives CASSLVAATNEKLFF.

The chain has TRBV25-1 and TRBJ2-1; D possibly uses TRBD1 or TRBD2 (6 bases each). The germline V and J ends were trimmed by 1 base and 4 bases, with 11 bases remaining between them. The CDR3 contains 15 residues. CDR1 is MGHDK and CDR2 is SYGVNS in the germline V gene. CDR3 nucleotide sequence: TGTGCCAGCAGTGAATTCAGGGGAGGTTACAATGAGCAGTTCTTC. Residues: CASSEFRGGYNEQFF. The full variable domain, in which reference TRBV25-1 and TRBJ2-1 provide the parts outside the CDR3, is EADIYQTPRYLVIGTGKKITLECSQTMGHDKMYWYQQDPGMELHLIHYSYGVNSTEKGDLSSESTVSRIRTEHFPLTLESARPSHTSQYLCASSEFRGGYNEQFFGPGTRLTVL.

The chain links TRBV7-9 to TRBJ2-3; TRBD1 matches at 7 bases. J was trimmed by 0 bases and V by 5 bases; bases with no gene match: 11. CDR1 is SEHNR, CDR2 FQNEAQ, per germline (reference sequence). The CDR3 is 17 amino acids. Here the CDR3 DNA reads TGTGCCAGCAGCCCATCTGGGGGACAGCTAAGCACAGATACGCAGTATTTT. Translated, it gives CASSPSGGQLSTDTQYF.

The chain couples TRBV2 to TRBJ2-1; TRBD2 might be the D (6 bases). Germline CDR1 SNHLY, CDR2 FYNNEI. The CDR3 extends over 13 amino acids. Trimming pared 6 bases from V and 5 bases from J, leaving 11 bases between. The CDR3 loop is CASRAGLNNEQFF. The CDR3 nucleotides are TGTGCCAGCAGGGCCGGACTAAACAATGAGCAGTTCTTC.

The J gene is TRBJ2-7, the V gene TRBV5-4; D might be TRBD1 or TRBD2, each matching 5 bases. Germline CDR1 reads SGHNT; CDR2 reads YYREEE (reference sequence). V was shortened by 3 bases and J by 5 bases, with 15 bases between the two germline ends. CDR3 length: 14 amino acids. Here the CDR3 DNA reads TGTGCCAGCAGCTCCCGGGACGGACCTAACGAGCAGTACTTC. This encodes CASSSRDGPNEQYF.